This T cell receptor (beta chain) was obtained from a study of follicular helper T cells after annual influenza vaccination. General observations from the study: Recurrent ICOS+CD38+ cTfh clonotypes included tetramer and AIM influenza-specific ones.

For this clone: Antigen: not known.

V shed 3 bases and J shed 0 bases, with 5 bases lying between them. Germline values: CDR1 SGHRS, CDR2 YFSETQ. The CDR3 sequence is 13 residues long. Time point denoted: 2014-2015 season, pre-vaccination. Before and after seasonal inactivated influenza vaccination, adults gave blood for sorting CD4 subsets for sequencing. Donors with HIV/AIDS, active malignancy, immunomodulators or active illness were excluded. Clones were sequenced by immunoSEQ multiplex PCR, and TCRdb holds only the in-frame ones, with some missing. The repertoire holds roughly 2,300 clones, with around 84% as singletons. The chain couples TRBV5-1 to TRBJ2-3; D might be TRBD1 (5 bases). The TCR sequence derives from an adult who received the influenza vaccine. The sample in question was CXCR5+ CD38+ circulating T follicular helper cells from blood, obtained on the day of influenza vaccination. Indicated subset: circulating Tfh, non-naive CD4+CXCR5+PD-1+ (ICOS+CD38+ or ICOS-CD38-). The chain's CDR3 is CASSWTSTDTQYF. The CDR3 DNA follows: TGCGCCAGCAGCTGGACAAGCACAGATACGCAGTATTTT.